These 8 T cell receptor beta chains were sequenced from one sample in a study of T cells after yellow fever vaccination (dated by TCRdb to between 2018 and 2020). Per the publication, the treatment or condition label means: live attenuated yellow fever vaccine strain. Receptor amplification or capture employed 5' RACE. These reads were obtained on an Illumina NovaSeq 6000. In-frame beta chains were kept once TCRdb had trimmed the public reads at Q25 with fastp and called clones with MiXCR. Each CDR3 protein appears once, grouped with its most common genes and DNA. In all, the sample holds about 320,000 distinct CDR3 sequences, and around 4.5% of those were seen once. Roughly a fifth of the sample is in the top ten clones. Sequencing was performed on PBMCs, taken 15 days after the yellow fever booster vaccination. The receptors here all came from a man between 18 and 29 years old who received the YFV17D yellow fever vaccine.

This clonotype was counted only a few times. The rearrangement joins TRBV6-5 to TRBJ1-2; perhaps TRBD1 as D (6 bases). Deletions cut 5 bases from V and 8 bases from J, with 12 bases between. Germline CDR1 is MNHEY and CDR2 is SVGAGI. CDR3 length: 12 amino acids. As DNA, the CDR3 is TGTGCCAGCAGTCAAGGGACATGGGGCTACACCTTC. Translating it yields CASSQGTWGYTF.

This clonotype was observed a handful of times. Here the CDR3 DNA reads TGCAGTGCTAGAGGTGGGGACCATGGCTACACCTTC. This gives the protein CSARGGDHGYTF. The rearrangement joins TRBV20-1 to TRBJ1-2, with D possibly matching TRBD1 (5 bases). The CDR3 runs 12 residues. Germline V gene sequence: CDR1 DFQATT, CDR2 SNEGSKA (reference sequence). Between the trimmed V and J ends, which lost 1 base and 6 bases, there was a span of 9 bases.

This clonotype was counted a few times. V gene TRBV6-4 combines with J gene TRBJ1-1; TRBD1 matches 8 bases. With 0 bases clipped from V and 6 bases from J, the junction kept 6 bases outside the gene matches. Germline-derived CDR1 and CDR2 are MRHNA and SNTAGT. This CDR3 contains 15 residues. The CDR3 sequence is CASSDSPDRASEAFF. CDR3 nucleotides: TGTGCCAGCAGTGACTCCCCGGACAGGGCTTCTGAAGCTTTCTTT.

This clonotype was seen at least ten times. The rearrangement links TRBV9 to TRBJ2-5, with TRBD2 identical over 11 bases. Trimming cost V 0 bases and J 6 bases; bases outside gene matches: 7. From germline, CDR1 is SGDLS and CDR2 YYNGEE. The length of the CDR3 is 16 residues. The CDR3 region is CASSVATSGGMKTQYF. Written as DNA, the CDR3 is TGTGCCAGCAGCGTAGCTACTAGCGGGGGTATGAAGACCCAGTACTTC. The full variable domain, rest sourced from reference TRBV9 and TRBJ2-5, is DSGVTQTPKHLITATGQRVTLRCSPRSGDLSVYWYQQSLDQGLQFLIQYYNGEERAKGNILERFSAQQFPDLHSELNLSSLELGDSALYFCASSVATSGGMKTQYFGPGTRLLVL.

The chain is built from TRBV19 and TRBJ2-4; TRBD2 matches 9 bases. Losses at the gene ends were 4 bases for V and 6 bases for J; bases not matched to a gene: 16. CDR3 length equals 18 residues. From germline, CDR1 is LNHDA and CDR2 SQIVND (reference sequence). The CDR3 DNA sequence: TGTGCCAGTAGTAATATTCGGTCTAGCGGGGCTCCAGGAAACATTCAGTACTTC. Amino acid sequence: CASSNIRSSGAPGNIQYF. Filled out from reference TRBV19 and TRBJ2-4, the complete variable domain reads DGGITQSPKYLFRKEGQNVTLSCEQNLNHDAMYWYRQDPGQGLRLIYYSQIVNDFQKGDIAEGYSVSREKKESFPLTVTSAQKNPTAFYLCASSNIRSSGAPGNIQYFGAGTRLSVL.

The chain employs TRBV10-2 and TRBJ2-3; D may be TRBD2 (7 bases). CDR3 size: 14 residues. The V gene lost 7 bases and the J gene lost 6 bases, with 17 bases spanning the gap. Germline loops: CDR1 WSHSY, CDR2 SAAADI. This CDR3 reads CASIRGGPGDTQYF. In nucleotides, the CDR3 is TGCGCCAGCATAAGGGGGGGACCCGGGGATACGCAGTATTTT.

This clonotype was observed many times. The chain is built from TRBV7-2 and TRBJ2-7, with D possibly matching TRBD2 (6 bases). Germline V gives CDR1 SGHTA, CDR2 FQGNSA. There are 13 residues in the CDR3. V was clipped by 7 bases and J by 0 bases, with 10 bases between them. The chain's CDR3 is CASNKDYSYEQYF. In DNA, the CDR3 is TGTGCCAGCAATAAGGACTACTCCTACGAGCAGTACTTC.

The chain combines TRBV5-1 with TRBJ2-5; a weak D match, TRBD1 (6 bases). Germline CDR1 SGHRS, CDR2 YFSETQ. The germline V and J ends were trimmed by 4 bases and 2 bases, with 15 bases remaining between them. The CDR3 runs 15 residues. This chain's CDR3 is CASSSAGTTQETQYF. DNA for the CDR3: TGCGCCAGCAGCAGCGCCGGGACAACACAAGAGACCCAGTACTTC.